This is a list of T cell receptor beta chains from one sample in a study of tumor-infiltrating lymphocytes in primary liver carcinoma. TCRdb called the multiplex PCR reads again in MiXCR, with one record for every CDR3 protein. In the table there are 150,000 to 200,000 distinct CDR3 sequences, around 81% of which are singletons. Sequencing was performed on tumor tissue from primary liver carcinoma. The source of these receptors is a man in his forties with primary liver carcinoma and hepatitis B virus infection. The CDR3 runs from the conserved cysteine through the conserved F or W.

cdr3_length j_call v_call cdr3_aa
12 TRBJ1-2 TRBV29-1 CSVDPGPFGYTF
12 TRBJ2-1 TRBV11-1 CVSSQIVGKQFF
16 TRBJ2-7 TRBV6-1 CTSSEEGLVGGYEQYF
12 TRBJ2-5 TRBV6-6 CASCLTVETQYF
14 TRBJ2-5 TRBV29-1 CSFRTASFQETQYF
13 TRBJ1-1 TRBV5-5 CTSAHRENTEAFF
16 TRBJ1-5 TRBV6-5 CATNYSWGGNNQPQHF
14 TRBJ2-4 TRBV29-1 CNVRDTLAKNIQYF
12 TRBJ1-2 TRBV29-1 CSVMTWREGCTF
15 TRBJ1-2 TRBV6-1 CASTVTGNANYGYTF
15 TRBJ1-1 TRBV19 CASSTPSGASTEAFF
14 TRBJ1-2 TRBV6-6 CASSSRGVGYGYTF
16 TRBJ2-7 TRBV11-2 CTSSLAPSGGGYEQYF
13 TRBJ2-5 TRBV6-5 CASSYPGAETQYF
16 TRBJ2-3 TRBV6-2/TRBV6-3 CASSYLEGGATDTQYF
15 TRBJ2-5 TRBV11-2 CISSPVGLVPETQYF
15 TRBJ1-2 TRBV6-5 CASSEVGGQGSGYTF
13 TRBJ1-2 TRBV2 CASSAIGSYGYTF
14 TRBJ1-4 TRBV5-1 CASSEQGSHEKLFF
16 TRBJ2-1 TRBV11-1 CDSSPRVADSYNEQFF
15 TRBJ2-3 TRBV20-1 CSAASRTGLFDTRYF
14 TRBJ1-3 TRBV4-3 CDSSQERYRNTIYF
16 TRBJ2-1 TRBV11-2 CASTSSGSLQSYEQFF
17 TRBJ1-6 TRBV4-2 CASSQPEAGQGISPLHF
14 TRBJ2-3 TRBV5-4 CASSLAGVGNTQYF
15 TRBJ2-7 TRBV4-2 CTSSQEAGGSYDQYF
14 TRBJ2-5 TRBV29-1 CSIAFGTGEETQYF